This T cell receptor (beta chain) was identified during a study of neurological immune-mediated disorders. Study-level results: In HTLV-1-associated myelopathy, TCR clonal expansion was greatest, whereas multiple sclerosis had the least, falling below healthy controls. Expanded clones shared no identical CDR3 amino acid sequences across subjects, which suggested private TCR-beta repertoires in all groups.

Per the germline V gene, CDR1 is DFQATT and CDR2 is SNEGSKA (reference sequence). This CDR3 has 16 residues. V gave up 3 bases and J gave up 0 bases; unmatched junction bases: 5. The sample holds one count of this clonotype. The target antigen is unknown. Using its own MiXCR run on the 5' RACE reads, TCRdb lists one record per CDR3 protein. Seen here are 25,000 to 30,000 distinct CDR3 sequences, around a quarter observed once, and the top ten hold about 32%. Sequencing input: CD4+ T cells from blood. This receptor was taken from a man aged 50 to 59 with HTLV-1-associated myelopathy (HAM/TSP). J is TRBJ2-1 and V is TRBV20-1; 10 bases line up with TRBD2. The CDR3 region has the DNA TGCAGTGCTAGTATAGCGGGGGGCTACTCCTACAATGAGCAGTTCTTC. It translates to CSASIAGGYSYNEQFF.